A single sample gave rise to the 22 T cell receptor beta chains below, sequenced in a study of cytomegalovirus exposure and HLA in healthy donors. With 60 Vbeta and 13 Jbeta primers, the PCR was carried out. Clones were sequenced by immunoSEQ multiplex PCR, and TCRdb holds only the in-frame ones, with some missing. This sample has 170,000 or so clones; just under 80% occur once, and the top ten carry 1%. The sequencing sample was made of PBMCs. All receptors come from a woman between 50 and 59 years old in good health and CMV-seropositive.

The rearrangement joins TRBV27 to TRBJ2-5; TRBD1 aligns across 7 bases. The end of the DNA fits TRBJ2-7 better, so the J call may be wrong. The CDR3 has 14 residues. The germline gives CDR1 MNHEY, CDR2 SMNVEV (reference sequence). The CDR3 is CASSNFGTAYEQYF. CDR3 coding DNA: TGTGCCAGCAGCAATTTTGGGACAGCGTACGAGCAGTACTTC.

The CDR3 bases are TGTGCCAGCCAGAGACAGGGAGCAGGGACCCAGTACTTC. This gives the protein CASQRQGAGTQYF. The chain has TRBV14 and TRBJ2-5, with 7 bases fitting TRBD1. CDR3 length: 13 amino acids. Per germline, CDR1 SGHDN and CDR2 FVKESK. Trimming cost V 8 bases and J 7 bases; bases outside gene matches: 10.

The sample holds one count of this clone. V gene TRBV5-1 combines with J gene TRBJ1-4; D perhaps matches TRBD1 (5 bases). V lost 4 bases and J lost 7, with 14 bases in between. Germline V gene data show CDR1 as SGHRS and CDR2 as YFSETQ. This CDR3 has 14 amino acids. The CDR3 DNA follows: TGCGCCAGCAGCCTAACAGGAATCGGTGAAAAACTGTTTTTT. Amino acid sequence: CASSLTGIGEKLFF.

In regard to this clone: The sample contains more than one DNA sequence encoding this CDR3. V is TRBV28 and J is TRBJ1-3, with D perhaps matching TRBD1 (5 bases). Trimming pared 6 bases from V and 0 bases from J, leaving 9 bases between. Per germline, CDR1 MDHEN and CDR2 SYDVKM. There are 14 residues in the CDR3. The CDR3 here is CASRPGGSGNTIYF. The CDR3 coding sequence is TGTGCCAGCAGGCCCGGGGGCTCTGGAAACACCATATATTTT.

This clone was seen only a few times. The chain combines TRBV6-4 with TRBJ1-6, with D maybe TRBD1 (5 bases). V dropped 10 bases and J dropped 3 bases, with 13 bases sitting between them. CDR1 is MRHNA and CDR2 is SNTAGT in the germline V gene. CDR3 length: 14 amino acids. The CDR3 sequence: CANPQEYYNSPLHF. The CDR3, as DNA: TGTGCCAACCCACAGGAATACTATAATTCACCCCTCCACTTT.

This chain uses TRBV20-1 with TRBJ1-2, with D unresolved. Per germline, CDR1 DFQATT and CDR2 SNEGSKA (reference sequence). The CDR3 has 11 amino acids. V was pared by 6 bases and J by 8 bases, with 13 bases between. The DNA of the CDR3 is TGCAGTGCACATCTTAACGGGGGCTACACCTTC. This sequence encodes CSAHLNGGYTF.

This chain connects TRBV5-1 to TRBJ2-5; TRBD1 agrees at 7 bases. The CDR3 is made up of 14 amino acids. J was trimmed by 1 base and V by 4 bases; bases with no gene match: 4. The germline V gene has CDR1 SGHRS and CDR2 YFSETQ. CDR3 amino acids: CASSVGTVQETQYF. The CDR3 nucleotides are TGCGCCAGCAGCGTGGGGACAGTCCAAGAGACCCAGTACTTC.

This clone was seen only once. The V call is TRBV14, the J call TRBJ2-3; the D gene is possibly TRBD1 (5 bases). Trimming took off 0 bases at V and 4 bases at J, with 14 bases between the two ends. CDR1 SGHDN and CDR2 FVKESK come from the germline V gene. CDR3 size: 16 residues. The CDR3 bases are TGTGCCAGCAGCCAAGATCAGGGTCTAATCGCAGATACGCAGTATTTT. It is translated as CASSQDQGLIADTQYF.

The chain employs TRBV6-1 and TRBJ1-4, with D unresolved. CDR1 MNHNS and CDR2 SASEGT come from the germline V gene. This CDR3 spans 14 amino acids. Trimming stripped 5 bases from V and 6 bases from J, with 13 bases between. The CDR3 here is CASSLTDGDEKLFF. In DNA, the CDR3 is TGTGCCAGCAGTCTAACCGACGGGGATGAAAAACTGTTTTTT.

The chain is built from TRBV19 and TRBJ2-5, with 7 bases fitting TRBD1. With 4 bases clipped from V and 2 bases from J, the junction kept 7 bases outside the gene matches. From germline, CDR1 is LNHDA and CDR2 SQIVND (reference sequence). The CDR3 is 15 residues long. CDR3 sequence reads: CASSNPGTAQETQYF. CDR3 in DNA: TGTGCCAGTAGTAACCCCGGGACAGCTCAAGAGACCCAGTACTTC.

The rearrangement uses TRBV5-1 and TRBJ2-3, with D possibly being TRBD1 (6 bases). The germline V and J ends were trimmed by 3 bases and 1 base, with 18 bases remaining between them. CDR3 length: 17 residues. CDR1 SGHRS and CDR2 YFSETQ come from the germline V gene. CDR3 sequence (DNA): TGCGCCAGCAGCTGGGGACAAACAGGGTTTCGCACAGATACGCAGTATTTT. It codes for CASSWGQTGFRTDTQYF.

This clone was observed a handful of times. The V gene is TRBV6-1, the J gene TRBJ2-7; TRBD2 agrees at 9 bases. Germline loops: CDR1 MNHNS, CDR2 SASEGT. J was trimmed by 2 bases and V by 3 bases; bases with no gene match: 2. The CDR3 extends over 14 amino acids. The CDR3 DNA follows: TGTGCCAGCAGTGAGCTAGCGGGGACCTACGAGCAGTACTTC. It is translated as CASSELAGTYEQYF.

This clone appeared once. The chain employs TRBV28 and TRBJ1-2, with 7 positions matching TRBD1. V dropped 6 bases and J dropped 7; count of bases not matched to a gene: 8. The length of the CDR3 is 13 residues. CDR1 and CDR2 (germline): MDHEN, SYDVKM. The CDR3 bases are TGTGCCAGCAGGGATACAGGGGCGCTTGGCTACACCTTC. It yields the protein CASRDTGALGYTF.

The CDR3 protein is CASSYRLAGADTQYF. As DNA, the CDR3 is TGTGCCAGCAGCTATCGACTAGCGGGAGCGGATACGCAGTATTTT. The chain joins TRBV13 to TRBJ2-3, with 12 nucleotides matching TRBD2. The J segment lost 6 bases and the V segment lost 4 bases, leaving 5 bases of the junction unmatched. The germline V gene encodes CDR1 PRHDT and CDR2 FYEKMQ (reference sequence). The CDR3 runs 15 residues.

This clone appeared a few times. The CDR3 is CASSFVRGVQPQHF. DNA for the CDR3: TGTGCCAGCAGTTTTGTTAGGGGTGTACAGCCCCAGCATTTT. The chain carries TRBV28 and TRBJ1-5, with D tentatively TRBD1 (5 bases). This CDR3 is built from 14 residues. Looked up from germline, CDR1 is MDHEN and CDR2 is SYDVKM. With 3 bases removed from V and 7 bases from J, the gap between germline ends came to 13 bases.

The chain has TRBV28 and TRBJ2-5; D possibly corresponds to TRBD1 (6 bases). The CDR3 runs to 15 residues. CDR1 and CDR2 from the germline V gene are MDHEN and SYDVKM. V dropped 3 bases and J dropped 4 bases, with 15 bases sitting between them. The CDR3 DNA reads as TGTGCCAGCAGTTTGCCCGTGACAGGACGAGAGACCCAGTACTTC. Translation gives CASSLPVTGRETQYF.

This sequence joins TRBV18 and TRBJ1-2; 10 nucleotides agree with TRBD1. The V gene's germline CDR1 is KGHSH and CDR2 LQKENI. The CDR3 is 15 amino acids. The V segment lost 6 bases and the J segment 4 bases; nucleotides outside the gene matches: 8. The DNA of the CDR3 is TGTGCCAGCTCCCGCCCCGGGACAGGGGCCTATGGCTACACCTTC. Translating gives CASSRPGTGAYGYTF.

The CDR3 nucleotides are TGTGCCAGTAGTATGGGGCTCGAGCAGTTCTTC. It translates to CASSMGLEQFF. V gene TRBV19 combines with J gene TRBJ2-1; possibly TRBD1 for D (5 bases). Germline CDR1 and CDR2: LNHDA and SQIVND (reference sequence). CDR3 size: 11 residues. The V end lost 3 bases, the J end lost 10 bases, and 7 bases lay between the germline ends.

Here the CDR3 DNA reads TGTGCCAGCAGCTTAGCCGGAGGCCGCTCCTACGAGCAGTACTTC. Its translation: CASSLAGGRSYEQYF. V is TRBV7-9 and J is TRBJ2-7; the D gene is possibly TRBD2 (5 bases). CDR1 and CDR2 from the germline V gene are SEHNR and FQNEAQ (reference sequence). V dropped 0 bases and J dropped 0 bases, with 9 bases sitting between them. This CDR3 is built from 15 residues.

This clone was recorded once. The rearrangement uses TRBV18 and TRBJ2-6; D remains ambiguous. V shed 3 bases and J shed 4 bases, with 10 bases lying between them. The V gene's germline CDR1 is KGHSH and CDR2 LQKENI. CDR3 length: 15 amino acids. CDR3 coding DNA: TGTGCCAGCTCACCGGGCTCACGGGGGGCCAACGTCCTGACTTTC. Protein sequence: CASSPGSRGANVLTF.

The chain employs TRBV7-2 and TRBJ1-6; the D is unclear. The CDR3 runs 13 residues. In germline, CDR1 is SGHTA, CDR2 FQGNSA. Trimming removed 4 bases from V and 7 bases from J, with 8 bases in between. The CDR3 spells CASSSQANSPLHF. DNA of the CDR3: TGTGCCAGCAGCTCCCAGGCCAATTCACCCCTCCACTTT. The full variable domain, in which reference TRBV7-2 and TRBJ1-6 provide the parts outside the CDR3, is GAGVSQSPSNKVTEKGKDVELRCDPISGHTALYWYRQSLGQGLEFLIYFQGNSAPDKSGLPSDRFSAERTGGSVSTLTIQRTQQEDSAVYLCASSSQANSPLHFGNGTRLTVT.

On this clone itself: The same CDR3 is also encoded by other DNA sequences in this sample. CDR3 sequence reads: CASSEPAPGQTLNEKLFF. In nucleotides, the CDR3 is TGTGCCAGCAGTGAGCCCGCCCCAGGACAGACTTTAAATGAAAAACTGTTTTTT. The chain carries TRBV25-1 and TRBJ1-4; a weak D match, TRBD1 (6 bases). CDR1 is MGHDK and CDR2 is SYGVNS in the germline V gene. Deletions cut 3 bases from V and 5 bases from J, with 22 bases between. The CDR3 has 18 residues.